This TCR beta chain appears in the sequencing data of a study of T cell repertoires in cytomegalovirus infection. Overall study context: CMV infection together with matching HLA type was indicated by public TCR beta signatures.

Findings of the study overall: CMV-specific HLA-C-restricted TCR beta clonotypes dominated the ex vivo response. People with CMV and the relevant HLA were identified by cumulative public TCR beta family frequency.

Trimming cost V 3 bases and J 1 base; bases outside gene matches: 11. The germline CDR1 and CDR2 sequences are SGHAT and FQNNGV. There are 18 residues in the CDR3. TCRdb reprocessed the reads with MiXCR, giving one entry per CDR3 protein. The profile shows around 350,000 distinct CDR3 sequences, approximately 18% of them singletons. Concerning this clonotype: Its antigen is as yet unknown.

The TCR originated in a human donor in good health (CMV status not recorded). Some clones in this sample may be carry-over from other donors' samples. Sequencing was performed on PBMCs. V usage is TRBV11-2 and J usage is TRBJ2-2; TRBD2 aligns across 7 bases. DNA for the CDR3: TGTGCCAGCAGCTTCTCCCACGGGGGGAGGAAGAACACCGGGGAGCTGTTTTTT. This gives the protein CASSFSHGGRKNTGELFF.